The sequence of this T cell receptor (beta chain) was determined in a study of blood T cell repertoires in COVID-19 (dated by TCRdb to the early 2020s). Turning to the overall study: The collaborator samples originated in the United States, Italy and Spain and spanned the acute and convalescent phases of COVID-19. The material from the prospective study consisted of cDNA or gDNA derived from T cells, B-cell-depleted T cells, or PBMCs. Subjects who had been exposed to COVID-19, were actively infected with it, or had recovered from it provided the deeply sampled blood TCRbeta repertoires that made up the dataset. The samples were drawn from two sources: the first 160 participants of the ongoing ImmuneRACE study, and 1,200 or so subjects contributed by 6 global collaborators. Where HLA class I and class II types were available, the types were taken from metadata supplied by the sample provider, not from assay-based typing. Nearly every sample came with metadata listing a de-identified subject ID, COVID-19 status, age in years and sex. The repertoires were released in a freely available public database intended as a resource for research on the immune response to SARS-CoV-2. Broad study findings and their caveats: The quantity of clinical and demographic metadata differed by source and by participant and was supplied without curation.

In regard to this clone: Its antigen is currently not known. Base qualities are missing; no much larger clone stands one base away.

TCRbeta CDR3 regions were amplified from genomic DNA using the immunoSEQ Assay, a bias-controlled multiplex PCR. In the authors' own workflow: The number of nucleated cells in each sample was estimated from the amplification of reference gene primers within the assay. To quantify the absolute abundance of each unique TCRbeta CDR3 rearrangement, sequence reads were collapsed and filtered. For each sample, productive Simpson clonality was calculated as the square root of Simpson's diversity index over productive rearrangements. TCRdb obtained this table from immuneACCESS and retained in-frame rearrangements with V and J assigned. These tables miss some clones; where compared with another copy, unresolved V genes account for less than half of the shortfall, and the remainder is unexplained. The V and J calls and clone size come from that table; D and trimming were worked out from the DNA. This sample is represented by 160,000 or so clones; 78% of them were singletons. Approximately 15% of the sample is taken by the ten largest.

Collaborating institutions collected whole blood in K2EDTA tubes following their own protocols. Collaborator samples were shipped for TCRbeta analysis as frozen whole blood, isolated PBMCs, or DNA extracted from either sample type. The source is a woman aged 80 or over with acute or convalescent COVID-19. Sequenced sample: peripheral blood.

Read as DNA, the sequence is TGTGCCAGCACCCCGTCTGACAGGGCGGACACTGAAGCTTTCTTT. This sequence encodes CASTPSDRADTEAFF. Rearrangement joined TRBV28 to TRBJ1-1; 7 nucleotides in the junction match TRBD1. After removal of 7 bases from V and 3 bases from J, the junction retains 11 bases not matched to a gene. Reading the germline V gene gives CDR1 MDHEN and CDR2 SYDVKM. From cysteine to phenylalanine, the CDR3 is 15 amino acids long. The kept DNA is CDR3 alone, 45 bases in frame from the first base. Beyond the CDR3, the reference TRBV28 and TRBJ1-1 genes provide the residues; the full variable domain reads: DVKVTQSSRYLVKRTGEKVFLECVQDMDHENMFWYRQDPGLGLRLIYFSYDVKMKEKGDIPEGYSVSREKKERFSLILESASTNQTSMYLCASTPSDRADTEAFFGQGTRLTVV.